Following are 28 T cell receptor beta chains from one sample sequenced in a study of OX40 agonist ivuxolimab in advanced cancers. Sequencing was performed with immunoSEQ multiplex PCR; in TCRdb, only in-frame clones are kept and a portion is missing. The sample yields some 110,000 clones, 85% to 95% seen once. This specimen consisted of CD4+ or CD8+ T cells sorted from blood, obtained in a trial of the OX40 agonist ivuxolimab. Receptors originate from an adult with an advanced solid tumor such as melanoma, head and neck, liver or kidney cancer.

As DNA, the CDR3 is TGTGCCAGCAGCTGGGGACTTAACCCCTACGAGCAGTACTTC. It is translated as CASSWGLNPYEQYF. The chain carries TRBV5-4 and TRBJ2-7; maybe TRBD2 (6 bases). Germline V gene data show CDR1 as SGHNT and CDR2 as YYREEE (reference sequence). The CDR3 loop spans 14 amino acids. The germline V and J ends were trimmed by 3 bases and 2 bases, with 12 bases remaining between them.

This sequence joins TRBV5-1 and TRBJ1-6; 7 positions match TRBD1. J gave up 8 bases and V 5 bases, and 10 bases lay outside the gene matches. The CDR3 is made up of 15 amino acids. Germline V lookup: CDR1 SGHRS, CDR2 YFSETQ. CDR3 DNA sequence: TGCGCCAGCAGATATCGACAGGGAGCAGATTCACCCCTCCACTTT. As protein: CASRYRQGADSPLHF.

The chain links TRBV30 to TRBJ2-5; the D call may be TRBD1 or TRBD2 (6 bases each). Germline CDR1 and CDR2: GTSNPN and SVGIG (reference sequence). V lost 7 bases and J lost 0, with 15 bases in between. The CDR3 loop spans 14 amino acids. The CDR3 spells CASEGEAYQETQYF. DNA of the CDR3: TGTGCCTCTGAGGGGGAGGCGTACCAAGAGACCCAGTACTTC.

The V call is TRBV5-4, the J call TRBJ1-1, with TRBD1 matching 9 bases. V shed 4 bases, J shed 5 bases, and the junction held 6 bases outside the gene matches. CDR3 length equals 14 residues. Germline CDR1 SGHNT, CDR2 YYREEE (reference sequence). This CDR3 is CASSPGTGRTEAFF. DNA for the CDR3: TGTGCCAGCAGCCCCGGGACAGGGAGAACTGAAGCTTTCTTT.

The chain links TRBV9 to TRBJ2-6; D is possibly TRBD1 (5 bases). CDR3 length: 16 amino acids. V was pared by 1 base and J by 4 bases, with 12 bases between. In germline, CDR1 is SGDLS, CDR2 YYNGEE. The CDR3 protein is CASSVPERGGANVLTF. CDR3 DNA: TGTGCCAGCAGCGTACCAGAAAGGGGAGGGGCCAACGTCCTGACTTTC.

The genes are TRBV7-2 and TRBJ1-5; 9 bases agree with TRBD1. The germline V gene has CDR1 SGHTA and CDR2 FQGNSA. V trimming: 3 bases; J trimming: 4 bases; junction bases outside the gene matches: 4. CDR3 length: 15 residues. The CDR3 DNA is TGTGCCAGCAGCTTGTCCGGGACAGGGAATCAGCCCCAGCATTTT. It codes for CASSLSGTGNQPQHF.

This clone was found once. This rearrangement joins TRBV19 to TRBJ2-3, with 8 bases matching TRBD1. Trimming removed 7 bases from V and 3 bases from J; junction bases left unmatched: 6. This CDR3 has 14 residues. Germline loops: CDR1 LNHDA, CDR2 SQIVND (reference sequence). The CDR3 sequence is CASNDRGNTDTQYF. The CDR3 DNA follows: TGTGCCAGTAACGACAGGGGAAATACAGATACGCAGTATTTT.

The chain carries TRBV5-4 and TRBJ1-3; tentative D call: TRBD1 (6 bases). The germline CDR1 and CDR2 sequences are SGHNT and YYREEE (reference sequence). CDR3 length equals 15 residues. The V gene lost 5 bases and the J gene lost 0 bases, with 12 bases spanning the gap. The CDR3 coding sequence is TGTGCCAGCAGGATGGGACAAACCTCTGGAAACACCATATATTTT. Its protein is CASRMGQTSGNTIYF.

The gene calls are TRBV7-8 and TRBJ2-2; the D is unclear. The germline V and J ends were trimmed by 4 bases and 1 base, with 7 bases remaining between them. Germline V gives CDR1 SGHVS, CDR2 FQNEAQ. CDR3 length equals 14 residues. CDR3 sequence reads: CASSSTLNTGELFF. The CDR3 nucleotides read TGTGCCAGCAGCTCGACCTTGAACACCGGGGAGCTGTTTTTT. The full variable domain, rest sourced from reference TRBV7-8 and TRBJ2-2, is GAGVSQSPRYKVAKRGQDVALRCDPISGHVSLFWYQQALGQGPEFLTYFQNEAQLDKSGLPSDRFFAERPEGSVSTLKIQRTQQEDSAVYLCASSSTLNTGELFFGEGSRLTVL.

The chain recombines TRBV6-5 with TRBJ2-7, with D hard to call. Trimming pared 5 bases from V and 4 bases from J, leaving 15 bases between. The germline gives CDR1 MNHEY, CDR2 SVGAGI. The CDR3 length is 14 residues. CDR3 in DNA: TGTGCCAGCAGTCCTCGGTTAGCCTTATACGAGCAGTACTTC. Residues: CASSPRLALYEQYF.

This clone has only a few counts. This chain joins TRBV7-2 and TRBJ1-2; D gene uncertain. There are 13 residues in the CDR3. V lost 2 bases, J lost 2 bases, and 6 bases lay in between. In germline, CDR1 is SGHTA, CDR2 FQGNSA. The CDR3 here is CASSLWENYGYTF. The CDR3 DNA reads TGTGCCAGCAGCTTATGGGAGAACTATGGCTACACCTTC. The full variable domain, in which reference TRBV7-2 and TRBJ1-2 provide the parts outside the CDR3, is GAGVSQSPSNKVTEKGKDVELRCDPISGHTALYWYRQSLGQGLEFLIYFQGNSAPDKSGLPSDRFSAERTGGSVSTLTIQRTQQEDSAVYLCASSLWENYGYTFGSGTRLTVV.

This chain joins TRBV7-2 and TRBJ1-1, with 9 nucleotides matching TRBD1. Per the germline V gene, CDR1 is SGHTA and CDR2 is FQGNSA. The CDR3 covers 15 residues. Trimming at V came to 4 bases and at J to 4 bases, leaving 7 bases not matched to a gene. CDR3 sequence (DNA): TGTGCCAGCAGCTCCGGACAGGGGACGATCACTGAAGCTTTCTTT. It codes for CASSSGQGTITEAFF.

J is TRBJ2-7 and V is TRBV11-1; D is perhaps TRBD1 (6 bases). From germline, CDR1 is SGHAT and CDR2 FQDESV (reference sequence). V was trimmed by 7 bases and J by 5 bases, leaving 15 bases between them. This CDR3 comprises 13 residues. The CDR3 bases are TGTGCCAGCACCCTAGCAGGGGCACACGAGCAGTACTTC. The encoded protein is CASTLAGAHEQYF.

The J gene is TRBJ2-1, the V gene TRBV27; 13 bases map to TRBD2. Per germline, CDR1 MNHEY and CDR2 SMNVEV (reference sequence). V lost 8 bases and J lost 6; bases outside the gene matches: 1. CDR3 size: 13 residues. The CDR3 loop reads CASRLAGGNEQFF. CDR3 DNA: TGTGCCAGCCGACTAGCGGGGGGCAATGAGCAGTTCTTC.

This clone was seen at least ten times. The chain employs TRBV19 and TRBJ2-1; 7 nucleotides match TRBD2. Unmatched junction bases numbered 3, after V lost 3 bases and J lost 7 bases. The CDR3 contains 13 residues. CDR1 LNHDA and CDR2 SQIVND come from the germline V gene (reference sequence). The CDR3 DNA follows: TGTGCCAGTAGTATGATTAGCGGGAATGAGCAGTTCTTC. Protein sequence: CASSMISGNEQFF. Together with reference TRBV19 and TRBJ2-1, the CDR3 gives the full variable domain: DGGITQSPKYLFRKEGQNVTLSCEQNLNHDAMYWYRQDPGQGLRLIYYSQIVNDFQKGDIAEGYSVSREKKESFPLTVTSAQKNPTAFYLCASSMISGNEQFFGPGTRLTVL.

This rearrangement joins TRBV5-1 to TRBJ2-5; TRBD2 matches at 7 bases. The J segment lost 3 bases and the V segment lost 4 bases, leaving 3 bases of the junction unmatched. The length of the CDR3 is 13 residues. Germline CDR1 reads SGHRS; CDR2 reads YFSETQ. The CDR3 here is CASSREAEETQYF. The CDR3, as DNA: TGCGCCAGCAGCCGGGAGGCTGAAGAGACCCAGTACTTC. Looking up the rest from reference TRBV5-1 and TRBJ2-5 gives the full variable domain: KAGVTQTPRYLIKTRGQQVTLSCSPISGHRSVSWYQQTPGQGLQFLFEYFSETQRNKGNFPGRFSGRQFSNSRSEMNVSTLELGDSALYLCASSREAEETQYFGPGTRLLVL.

V and J are TRBV18 and TRBJ1-5; no firm D call. The length of the CDR3 is 15 residues. The germline V gene encodes CDR1 KGHSH and CDR2 LQKENI. The ends were cut back, 1 base at V and 0 bases at J, with 7 bases in the middle. CDR3 sequence: CASSPLSNSNQPQHF. CDR3 nucleotides: TGTGCCAGCTCACCACTATCGAATAGCAATCAGCCCCAGCATTTT.

This clone showed up just once. J is TRBJ2-3 and V is TRBV28, with D perhaps matching TRBD2 (7 bases). The length of the CDR3 is 13 residues. V was trimmed by 3 bases and J by 10 bases, leaving 14 bases between them. Germline V lookup: CDR1 MDHEN, CDR2 SYDVKM. The CDR3 DNA reads as TGTGCCAGCAGTTTTTCGGGGGGCCGGGCGCAGTATTTT. Protein: CASSFSGGRAQYF.

This rearrangement joins TRBV7-3 to TRBJ1-2; D unclear. CDR3 length: 11 residues. Germline CDR1 is SGHTA and CDR2 is FQGTGA. V shed 5 bases and J shed 8 bases, with 9 bases lying between them. Here the CDR3 DNA reads TGTGCCAGCAGCCAAGGAGGGGGCTACACCTTC. Its translation is CASSQGGGYTF.

The rearrangement joins TRBV7-2 to TRBJ2-2; the D is unclear. CDR1 is SGHTA, CDR2 FQGNSA, per germline. CDR3 length: 15 residues. Trimming shortened V by 4 bases and J by 10 bases, and 19 bases separated the two germline ends. CDR3 bases: TGTGCCAGCAGCTCCCGAAGGTCGGCGGCCCCGGAGCTGTTTTTT. It encodes CASSSRRSAAPELFF.

The chain has TRBV30 and TRBJ1-5; D gene ambiguous. The germline V and J ends were trimmed by 4 bases and 0 bases, with 7 bases remaining between them. Germline CDR1 and CDR2: GTSNPN and SVGIG (reference sequence). CDR3 size: 13 residues. CDR3 in DNA: TGTGCCTGGAACGCTAATAGCAATCAGCCCCAGCATTTT. Amino acid sequence: CAWNANSNQPQHF.

This sequence joins TRBV5-8 and TRBJ2-6; D is perhaps TRBD1 or TRBD2 (5 bases each). CDR1 is SGHTS and CDR2 is YDEGEE in the germline V gene. The ends were cut back, 5 bases at V and 0 bases at J, with 18 bases in the middle. CDR3 length equals 18 residues. The CDR3 protein is CASSLTGRTISGANVLTF. DNA for the CDR3: TGTGCCAGCAGTCTGACGGGACGGACGATCTCTGGGGCCAACGTCCTGACTTTC.

CDR3 region: CASRDHYEQYF. For the CDR3, the DNA is TGCGCCAGCAGGGACCACTACGAGCAGTACTTC. The chain joins TRBV5-1 to TRBJ2-5; D is ambiguous. The J call is in doubt because the DNA end fits TRBJ2-7 better. This CDR3 has 11 amino acids. Germline CDR1 SGHRS, CDR2 YFSETQ.

The chain recombines TRBV7-3 with TRBJ2-1, with 10 bases identical to TRBD2. Germline CDR1 is SGHTA and CDR2 is FQGTGA. After removal of 3 bases from V and 9 bases from J, the junction contained 8 bases not matched to a gene. The CDR3 extends over 15 amino acids. CDR3 region: CASSFTAGGRGEQFF. Written as DNA, the CDR3 is TGTGCCAGCAGCTTTACAGCGGGAGGGCGGGGTGAGCAGTTCTTC. The variable domain in full, with the rest retrieved from reference TRBV7-3 and TRBJ2-1, is GAGVSQTPSNKVTEKGKYVELRCDPISGHTALYWYRQSLGQGPEFLIYFQGTGAADDSGLPNDRFFAVRPEGSVSTLKIQRTERGDSAVYLCASSFTAGGRGEQFFGPGTRLTVL.

This chain links TRBV18 with TRBJ1-1; the D gene is possibly TRBD1 (5 bases). V was clipped by 2 bases and J by 1 base, with 8 bases between them. Germline V gene lookup returns CDR1 KGHSH and CDR2 LQKENI. There are 14 residues in the CDR3. The CDR3 DNA sequence: TGTGCCAGCTCACCAGGGGCAGGGAACACTGAAGCTTTCTTT. This gives the protein CASSPGAGNTEAFF.

A few counts support this clone. This sequence joins TRBV7-3 and TRBJ2-1; 9 bases align to TRBD1. The germline gives CDR1 SGHTA, CDR2 FQGTGA. The CDR3 covers 16 residues. Trimming cost V 1 base and J 8 bases; bases outside gene matches: 9. The CDR3 DNA reads as TGTGCCAGCAGCTTAATTTCCGGACAGGGGTTCGATGAGCAGTTCTTC. Translation gives CASSLISGQGFDEQFF.

This chain connects TRBV7-9 to TRBJ1-1; 7 bases match TRBD1. The V and J ends lost 2 bases and 11 bases, in that order; junction bases with no gene match: 8. This CDR3 is built from 13 residues. Per the germline V gene, CDR1 is SEHNR and CDR2 is FQNEAQ (reference sequence). CDR3 amino acids: CASSLRGGQEAFF. DNA for the CDR3: TGTGCCAGCAGCTTAAGGGGCGGACAGGAGGCTTTCTTT. Full variable domain (rest looked up from reference TRBV7-9 and TRBJ1-1): DTGVSQNPRHKITKRGQNVTFRCDPISEHNRLYWYRQTLGQGPEFLTYFQNEAQLEKSRLLSDRFSAERPKGSFSTLEIQRTEQGDSAMYLCASSLRGGQEAFFGQGTRLTVV.

The chain joins TRBV30 to TRBJ2-7; TRBD2 aligns across 11 bases. Germline loops: CDR1 GTSNPN, CDR2 SVGIG (reference sequence). V trimming: 2 bases; J trimming: 7 bases; junction bases outside the gene matches: 4. There are 13 residues in the CDR3. The CDR3 sequence: CAWSLLAGAEQYF. The CDR3 coding sequence is TGTGCCTGGAGTCTACTAGCGGGAGCTGAGCAGTACTTC.